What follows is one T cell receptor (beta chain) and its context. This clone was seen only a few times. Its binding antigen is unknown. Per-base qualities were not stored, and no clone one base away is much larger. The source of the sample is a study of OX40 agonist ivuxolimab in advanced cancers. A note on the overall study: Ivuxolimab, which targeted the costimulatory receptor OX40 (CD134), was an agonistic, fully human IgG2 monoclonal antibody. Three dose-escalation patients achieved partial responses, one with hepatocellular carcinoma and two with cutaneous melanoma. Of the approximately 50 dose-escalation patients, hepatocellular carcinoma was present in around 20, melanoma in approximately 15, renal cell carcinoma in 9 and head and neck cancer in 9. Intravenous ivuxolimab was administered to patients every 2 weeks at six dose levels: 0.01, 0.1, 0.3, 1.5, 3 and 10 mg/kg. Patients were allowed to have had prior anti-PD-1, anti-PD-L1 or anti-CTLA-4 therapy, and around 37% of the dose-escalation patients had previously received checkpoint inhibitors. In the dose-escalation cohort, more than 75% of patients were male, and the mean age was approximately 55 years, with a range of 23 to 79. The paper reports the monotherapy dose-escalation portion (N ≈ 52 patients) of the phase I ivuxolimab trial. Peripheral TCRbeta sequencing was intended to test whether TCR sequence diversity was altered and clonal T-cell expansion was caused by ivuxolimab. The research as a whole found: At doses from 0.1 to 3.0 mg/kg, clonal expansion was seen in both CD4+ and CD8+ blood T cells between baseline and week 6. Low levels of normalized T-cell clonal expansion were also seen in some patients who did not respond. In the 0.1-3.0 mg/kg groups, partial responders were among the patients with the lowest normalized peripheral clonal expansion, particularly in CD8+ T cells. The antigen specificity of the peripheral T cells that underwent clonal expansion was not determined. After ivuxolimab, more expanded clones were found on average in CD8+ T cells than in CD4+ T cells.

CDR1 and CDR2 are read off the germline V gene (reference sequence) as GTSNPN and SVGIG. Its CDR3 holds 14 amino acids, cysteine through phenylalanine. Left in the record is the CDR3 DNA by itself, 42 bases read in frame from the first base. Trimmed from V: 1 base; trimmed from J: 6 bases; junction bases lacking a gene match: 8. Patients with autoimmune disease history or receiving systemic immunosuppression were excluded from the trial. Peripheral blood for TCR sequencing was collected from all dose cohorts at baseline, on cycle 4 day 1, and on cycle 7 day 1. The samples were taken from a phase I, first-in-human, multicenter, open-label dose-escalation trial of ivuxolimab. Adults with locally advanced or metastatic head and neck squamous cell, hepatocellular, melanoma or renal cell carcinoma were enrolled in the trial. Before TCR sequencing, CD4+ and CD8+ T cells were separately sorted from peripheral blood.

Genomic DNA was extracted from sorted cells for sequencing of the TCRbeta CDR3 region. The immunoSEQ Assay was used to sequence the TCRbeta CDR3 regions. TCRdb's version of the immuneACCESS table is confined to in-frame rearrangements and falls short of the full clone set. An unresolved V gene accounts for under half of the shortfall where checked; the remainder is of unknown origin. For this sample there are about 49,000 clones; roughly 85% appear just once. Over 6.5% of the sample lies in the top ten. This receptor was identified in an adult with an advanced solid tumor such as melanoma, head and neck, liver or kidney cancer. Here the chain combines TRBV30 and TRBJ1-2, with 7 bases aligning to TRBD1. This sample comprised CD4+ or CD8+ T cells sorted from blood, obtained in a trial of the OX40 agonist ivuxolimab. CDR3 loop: CAWSEPWDSDGYTF. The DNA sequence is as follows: TGTGCCTGGAGTGAGCCTTGGGACAGTGATGGCTACACCTTC.